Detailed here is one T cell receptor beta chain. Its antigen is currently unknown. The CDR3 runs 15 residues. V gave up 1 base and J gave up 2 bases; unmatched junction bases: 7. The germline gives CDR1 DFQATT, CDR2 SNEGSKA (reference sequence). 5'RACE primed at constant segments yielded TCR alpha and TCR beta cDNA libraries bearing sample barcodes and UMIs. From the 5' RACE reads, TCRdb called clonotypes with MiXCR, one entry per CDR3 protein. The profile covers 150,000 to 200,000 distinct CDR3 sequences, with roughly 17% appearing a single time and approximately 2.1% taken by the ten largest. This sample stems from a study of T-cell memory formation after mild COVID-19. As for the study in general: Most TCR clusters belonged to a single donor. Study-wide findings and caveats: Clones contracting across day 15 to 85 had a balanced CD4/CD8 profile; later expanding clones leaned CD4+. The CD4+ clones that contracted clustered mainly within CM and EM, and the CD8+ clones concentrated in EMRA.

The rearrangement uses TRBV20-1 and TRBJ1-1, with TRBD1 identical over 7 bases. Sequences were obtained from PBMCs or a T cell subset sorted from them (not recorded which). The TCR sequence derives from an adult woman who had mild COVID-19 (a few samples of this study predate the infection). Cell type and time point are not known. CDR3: CSARGHRQGNTEAFF. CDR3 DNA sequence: TGCAGTGCTAGAGGGCACAGACAGGGAAACACTGAAGCTTTCTTT.